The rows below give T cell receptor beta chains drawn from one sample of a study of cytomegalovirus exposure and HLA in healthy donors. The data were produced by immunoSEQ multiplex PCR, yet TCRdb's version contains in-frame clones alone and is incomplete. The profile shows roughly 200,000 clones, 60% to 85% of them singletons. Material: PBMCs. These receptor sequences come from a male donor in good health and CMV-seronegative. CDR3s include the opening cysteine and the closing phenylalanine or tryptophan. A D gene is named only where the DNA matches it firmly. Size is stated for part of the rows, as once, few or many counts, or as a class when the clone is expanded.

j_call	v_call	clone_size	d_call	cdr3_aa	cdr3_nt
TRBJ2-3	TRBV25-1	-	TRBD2	CASSEFGGSSSDTQYF	TGTGCCAGCAGTGAATTCGGCGGGAGTTCATCAGATACGCAGTATTTT
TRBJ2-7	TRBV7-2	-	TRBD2	CASSLAGAGAGYEQYF	TGTGCCAGCAGCTTAGCGGGAGCGGGAGCGGGCTACGAGCAGTACTTC
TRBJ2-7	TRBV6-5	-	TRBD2	CASSSTSGYDYEQYF	TGTGCCAGCAGTAGTACTAGCGGGTACGACTACGAGCAGTACTTC
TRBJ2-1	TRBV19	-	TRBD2	CASSIEGLASYNEQFF	TGTGCCAGTAGTATAGAGGGACTAGCATCCTACAATGAGCAGTTCTTC
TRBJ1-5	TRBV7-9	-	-	CSSSHGSQPQHF	TGTTCCAGCAGCCACGGTTCTCAGCCCCAGCATTTT
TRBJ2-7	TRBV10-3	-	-	CAITPNGNEQYF	TGTGCCATCACCCCCAACGGGAACGAGCAGTACTTC
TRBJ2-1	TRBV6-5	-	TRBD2	CASSYSTSGRGQFF	TGTGCCAGCAGTTACTCGACTAGCGGGAGGGGGCAGTTCTTC
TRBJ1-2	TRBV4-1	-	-	CASSQRDTDYGYTF	TGCGCCAGCAGCCAACGGGATACCGACTATGGCTACACCTTC
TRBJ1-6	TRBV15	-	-	CAVAGGNSPLHF	TGTGCCGTCGCGGGCGGCAATTCACCCCTCCACTTT
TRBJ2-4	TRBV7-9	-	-	CASSNRQNQAKNIQYF	TGTGCCAGCAGCAACAGACAGAACCAAGCCAAAAACATTCAGTACTTC
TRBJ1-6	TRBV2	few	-	CASTQEWNSPLHF	TGTGCCAGCACCCAGGAATGGAATTCACCCCTCCACTTT
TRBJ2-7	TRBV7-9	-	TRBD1	CSSSLVGTGGAYEQYF	TGTTCCAGCAGCTTAGTGGGGACAGGGGGCGCTTACGAGCAGTACTTC
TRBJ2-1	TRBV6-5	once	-	CASSSAGGYNEQFF	TGTGCCAGCAGTTCAGCGGGTGGGTACAATGAGCAGTTCTTC
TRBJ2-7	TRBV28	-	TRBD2	CASSSTGTSGPEQYF	TGTGCCAGCAGCTCGACCGGGACTAGCGGGCCAGAGCAGTACTTC
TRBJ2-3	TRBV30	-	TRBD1	CASTGGGGASTDTQYF	TGTGCCTCAACAGGGGGCGGAGGGGCTAGCACAGATACGCAGTATTTT
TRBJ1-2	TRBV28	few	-	CASKFAADNYGYTF	TGTGCCAGCAAGTTTGCGGCAGATAACTATGGCTACACCTTC
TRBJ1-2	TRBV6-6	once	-	CASTRGEFNYGYTF	TGTGCCAGCACCCGGGGGGAGTTTAACTATGGCTACACCTTC
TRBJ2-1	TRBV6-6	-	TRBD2	CASKGRAGGNEQFF	TGTGCCAGCAAAGGTCGGGCGGGAGGTAATGAGCAGTTCTTC
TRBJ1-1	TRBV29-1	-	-	CSVQTGNTEAFF	TGCAGCGTGCAGACAGGGAACACTGAAGCTTTCTTT
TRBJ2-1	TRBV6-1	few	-	CASTLQGVVYNEQFF	TGTGCCAGCACCCTACAGGGAGTTGTCTACAATGAGCAGTTCTTC
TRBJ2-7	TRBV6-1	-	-	CASRTGLTLSYEQYF	TGTGCCAGCAGAACAGGGTTAACCCTCTCCTACGAGCAGTACTTC
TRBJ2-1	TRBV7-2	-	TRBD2	CASTRLAGGYANEQFF	TGTGCCAGCACCCGTCTAGCGGGAGGGTATGCCAATGAGCAGTTCTTC
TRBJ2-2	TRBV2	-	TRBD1	CASRGTGDMGELFF	TGTGCCAGCAGGGGGACAGGGGATATGGGGGAGCTGTTTTTT
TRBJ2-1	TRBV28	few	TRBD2	CASSSSSGSGNEQFF	TGTGCCAGCAGTTCATCGAGCGGGAGTGGCAATGAGCAGTTCTTC
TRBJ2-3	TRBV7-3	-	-	CASSFFADTQYF	TGTGCCAGCAGCTTCTTCGCAGATACGCAGTATTTT
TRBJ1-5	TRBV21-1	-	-	CASSKVWTGSNQPQHF	TGTGCCAGCAGCAAAGTTTGGACAGGCAGCAATCAGCCCCAGCATTTT
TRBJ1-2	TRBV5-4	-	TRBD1	CASRLGQGTRRGYTF	TGTGCCAGCAGACTCGGACAGGGAACTAGGCGTGGCTACACCTTC
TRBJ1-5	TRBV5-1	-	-	CASSLNSYSNQPQHF	TGCGCCAGCAGCTTGAACAGCTATAGCAATCAGCCCCAGCATTTT
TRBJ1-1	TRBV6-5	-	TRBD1	CASSYQVRGQGSKAFF	TGTGCCAGCAGTTATCAAGTGCGAGGACAGGGTAGCAAAGCTTTCTTT
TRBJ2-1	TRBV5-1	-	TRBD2	CASSFLSGGPSYNEQFF	TGCGCCAGCAGCTTCCTTAGCGGGGGACCATCATACAATGAGCAGTTCTTC
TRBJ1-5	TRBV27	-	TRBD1	CASSPRQGLDQPQHF	TGTGCCAGCAGCCCAAGACAGGGCCTCGATCAGCCCCAGCATTTT
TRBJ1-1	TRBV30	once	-	CAWSILAGTEAFF	TGTGCCTGGAGTATCCTCGCAGGCACTGAAGCTTTCTTT
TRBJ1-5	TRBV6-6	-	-	CASSYTGSYGNQPQHF	TGTGCCAGCAGTTACACGGGATCCTATGGCAATCAGCCCCAGCATTTT
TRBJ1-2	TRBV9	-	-	CASSVAPGHAKANYGYTF	TGTGCCAGCAGCGTCGCCCCGGGACACGCGAAAGCTAACTATGGCTACACCTTC
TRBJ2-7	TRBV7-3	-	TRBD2	CASSFGGGKEQYF	TGTGCCAGCAGCTTCGGGGGGGGGAAAGAGCAGTACTTC
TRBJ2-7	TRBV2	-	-	CASRRDRDYEQYF	TGTGCCAGCCGGCGGGACAGAGATTACGAGCAGTACTTC
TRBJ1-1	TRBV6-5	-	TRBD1	CASSEQGAQTEAFF	TGTGCCAGCAGTGAGCAGGGGGCGCAAACTGAAGCTTTCTTT
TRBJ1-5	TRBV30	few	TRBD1	CAWSADRGLFIQPQHF	TGTGCCTGGAGTGCCGACAGGGGGCTGTTTATTCAGCCCCAGCATTTT
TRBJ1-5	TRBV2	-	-	CASSERTGNQPQHF	TGTGCCAGCAGTGAACGAACAGGCAATCAGCCCCAGCATTTT
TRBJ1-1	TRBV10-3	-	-	CAISEEQQAFF	TGTGCCATCAGTGAGGAACAGCAAGCTTTCTTT
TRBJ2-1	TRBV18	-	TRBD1	CASSPTGQREFF	TGTGCCAGCTCACCGACGGGACAGAGAGAGTTCTTC
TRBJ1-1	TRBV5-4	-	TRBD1	CASRRQGGTEAFF	TGTGCCAGCAGGAGACAGGGCGGGACTGAAGCTTTCTTT
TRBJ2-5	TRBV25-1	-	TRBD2	CASSEHGGRKTQYF	TGTGCCAGCAGTGAACACGGGGGGAGAAAGACCCAGTACTTC
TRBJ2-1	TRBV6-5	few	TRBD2	CASSYGSGLAGNEQFF	TGTGCCAGCAGTTACGGGTCGGGACTAGCGGGTAATGAGCAGTTCTTC
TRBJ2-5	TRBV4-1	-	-	CASSQDPRETQYF	TGCGCCAGCAGCCAAGATCCCCGAGAGACCCAGTACTTC
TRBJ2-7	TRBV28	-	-	CASSLSSSGGNEQYF	TGTGCCAGCAGTTTAAGTTCGTCAGGGGGGAACGAGCAGTACTTC
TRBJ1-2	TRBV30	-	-	CAWSVRRDINYGYTF	TGTGCCTGGAGTGTACGACGGGATATTAACTATGGCTACACCTTC
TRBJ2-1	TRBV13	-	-	CASSSTGRGVNEQFF	TGTGCCAGCAGCTCGACAGGGCGCGGGGTCAATGAGCAGTTCTTC
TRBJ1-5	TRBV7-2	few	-	CASSFAVSNQPQHF	TGTGCCAGCAGCTTCGCAGTTAGCAATCAGCCCCAGCATTTT
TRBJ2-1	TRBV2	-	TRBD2	CASSEVAAGILNEQFF	TGTGCCAGCAGTGAAGTGGCAGCGGGGATTCTCAATGAGCAGTTCTTC